The 7 T cell receptor beta chains given below trace back to one sample, sequenced in a study of cytomegalovirus exposure and HLA in healthy donors. Primers for the PCR totalled 60 Vbeta and 13 Jbeta. Assay: immunoSEQ multiplex PCR; the TCRdb copy retains only in-frame clones and omits some. In the table there are 75,000 to 90,000 clones, approximately 79% of which are singletons. Material for sequencing was PBMCs. The origin of the receptors is a woman aged 40 to 55 in good health and CMV-seropositive.

The V and J genes are TRBV30 and TRBJ1-2; tentatively, D is TRBD1 (6 bases). V dropped 3 bases and J dropped 7 bases, with 15 bases sitting between them. Germline V gives CDR1 GTSNPN, CDR2 SVGIG (reference sequence). This CDR3 region has 13 residues. The CDR3 is CAWSHREGSGYTF. Written as DNA, the CDR3 is TGTGCCTGGAGCCACAGGGAAGGTTCTGGCTACACCTTC.

The rearrangement joins TRBV2 to TRBJ2-5; TRBD2 matches at 9 bases. V dropped 6 bases and J dropped 2; count of bases not matched to a gene: 7. Per germline, CDR1 SNHLY and CDR2 FYNNEI. This CDR3 spans 15 amino acids. The CDR3 nucleotides read TGTGCCAGCAGGCGGGGGGGCTCTGGGCAAGAGACCCAGTACTTC. Its translation is CASRRGGSGQETQYF.

The chain uses TRBV5-8 and TRBJ2-4; 8 bases are a match to TRBD2. The CDR3 covers 15 residues. Germline assignment: CDR1 SGHTS and CDR2 YDEGEE. V dropped 2 bases and J dropped 2; count of bases not matched to a gene: 3. CDR3 nucleotide sequence: TGTGCCAGCAGCTTAATAGCGGGAACCAAAAACATTCAGTACTTC. Its translation: CASSLIAGTKNIQYF.

The chain uses TRBV9 and TRBJ2-1, with 13 bases matching TRBD2. This CDR3 has 19 amino acids. The V gene end was trimmed by 0 bases and the J gene end by 2 bases; junction bases not matched to a gene: 8. The germline V gene encodes CDR1 SGDLS and CDR2 YYNGEE. CDR3 nucleotide sequence: TGTGCCAGCAGCGTAGACCCCACTAGCGGGAGGGCCCCCTACAATGAGCAGTTCTTC. Amino acid sequence: CASSVDPTSGRAPYNEQFF.

This chain uses TRBV10-3 with TRBJ2-5, with D unresolved. This CDR3 has 12 residues. CDR1 is ENHRY and CDR2 is SYGVKD in the germline V gene. V dropped 3 bases and J dropped 4 bases, with 6 bases sitting between them. CDR3 sequence: CAISESTETQYF. Written as DNA, the CDR3 is TGTGCCATCAGTGAATCTACAGAGACCCAGTACTTC.

V gene TRBV28 combines with J gene TRBJ1-4, with a possible D match to TRBD1 (6 bases). The CDR3 totals 15 residues. Germline-derived CDR1 and CDR2 are MDHEN and SYDVKM. Trimming took off 5 bases at V and 7 bases at J, with 17 bases between the two ends. The CDR3, as DNA: TGTGCCAGCAGTCCAGGGTCCCAAGGGGGTGAAAAACTGTTTTTT. It codes for CASSPGSQGGEKLFF.

This chain joins TRBV7-9 and TRBJ1-1; D perhaps matches TRBD1 (5 bases). From germline, CDR1 is SEHNR and CDR2 FQNEAQ (reference sequence). The CDR3 loop spans 19 amino acids. Trimming pared 1 base from V and 1 base from J, leaving 22 bases between. The CDR3 region has the DNA TGTGCCAGCAGCTTAGATTCGTTTACTGGCAGGGAAAAGAACACTGAAGCTTTCTTT. Amino acid sequence: CASSLDSFTGREKNTEAFF.